This entry features one T cell receptor beta chain sequence. From the 5' RACE reads, TCRdb lists one entry per CDR3 protein and no DNA. This sample lists roughly 110,000 distinct CDR3 sequences; its ten largest clones have about 18%. These data originate in a study of T cells expressing NK-cell markers. Germline V CDR1 and CDR2: MDHEN, SYDVKM. This CDR3 spans 13 amino acids. This receptor was taken from a woman aged 18 to 75 in good health. This rearrangement joins TRBV28 to TRBJ2-7; the D gene TCRdb calls, TRBD2, cannot be checked with no DNA. The material sequenced was blood T cells: a sorted CD56 or NKG2C T cell subset, CD4+ or CD8+ T cells, or bulk PBMC T cells (not recorded which). The CDR3 here is CALAGGPRNEQYF.